What follows are 24 T cell receptor beta chains derived from one specimen sequenced in a study of blood T cell repertoires in COVID-19. The method was immunoSEQ multiplex PCR; TCRdb's version includes in-frame clones alone and lacks a portion of them. The table includes 250,000 or so clones, 84% detected once. Sequencing used peripheral blood. The receptor source for this set is a woman aged 40 to 49 who had recovered from COVID-19.

This chain joins TRBV7-9 and TRBJ2-1, with D tentatively TRBD2 (7 bases). Germline CDR1 and CDR2: SEHNR and FQNEAQ (reference sequence). The V end lost 7 bases, the J end lost 7 bases, and 26 bases lay between the germline ends. CDR3 size: 17 residues. CDR3 loop: CASILWLRGPDRNEQFF. CDR3 DNA sequence: TGTGCCAGCATCTTGTGGTTGCGGGGGCCGGACCGTAATGAGCAGTTCTTC.

With respect to this clone: Other DNA sequences within the sample encode an identical CDR3. CDR3 region: CASRTGDYGYTF. The CDR3 DNA follows: TGTGCCAGCAGGACAGGGGACTATGGCTACACCTTC. The chain is built from TRBV6-5 and TRBJ1-2; 8 nucleotides agree with TRBD1. Germline V gives CDR1 MNHEY, CDR2 SVGAGI. Trimming cost V 6 bases and J 3 bases; bases outside gene matches: 0. The CDR3 has 12 residues.

This clone was seen once. The rearrangement links TRBV30 to TRBJ1-2, with TRBD1 matching over 7 bases. CDR1 is GTSNPN and CDR2 is SVGIG in the germline V gene (reference sequence). J gave up 6 bases and V 0 bases, and 7 bases lay outside the gene matches. CDR3 length equals 14 residues. The CDR3 reads CAWSVIGGGDGYTF. In DNA, the CDR3 is TGTGCCTGGAGTGTAATAGGGGGCGGGGATGGCTACACCTTC.

V gene TRBV7-6 combines with J gene TRBJ2-3; 11 nucleotides match TRBD2. This CDR3 is 19 amino acids long. J lost 4 bases, V lost 3 bases, and 15 bases had no gene match. Germline V gene lookup returns CDR1 SGHVS and CDR2 FNYEAQ. CDR3 nucleotide sequence: TGTGCCAGCAGCTTGACCGAGCGACTAGCGGGGAGGGGGCCAGATACGCAGTATTTT. Amino acid sequence: CASSLTERLAGRGPDTQYF.

Concerning this clone itself: The sample holds other DNA sequences that translate to the same CDR3. The chain has TRBV2 and TRBJ2-3; 8 positions match TRBD2. In germline, CDR1 is SNHLY, CDR2 FYNNEI. CDR3 length equals 12 residues. Trimming removed 4 bases from V and 6 bases from J; junction bases left unmatched: 0. The CDR3 sequence is CASSGGGDTQYF. CDR3 bases: TGTGCCAGCAGTGGCGGGGGGGATACGCAGTATTTT.

The rearrangement joins TRBV5-1 to TRBJ1-1; D unresolved. Germline CDR1 and CDR2: SGHRS and YFSETQ. This CDR3 spans 15 amino acids. V gave up 0 bases and J gave up 1 base, with 10 bases separating them. In nucleotides, the CDR3 is TGCGCCAGCAGCTTGGCTGCGCAGGCGAACACTGAAGCTTTCTTT. Amino acids: CASSLAAQANTEAFF.

The chain uses TRBV28 and TRBJ1-5; no firm D call. The CDR3 runs 15 residues. Trimming pared 7 bases from V and 9 bases from J, leaving 22 bases between. Germline V gene lookup returns CDR1 MDHEN and CDR2 SYDVKM. The CDR3 DNA follows: TGTGCCAGCACCTCCTTGGACGGAGGAGTACGGCCCCAGCATTTT. Protein: CASTSLDGGVRPQHF.

The chain couples TRBV19 to TRBJ2-7; 9 nucleotides agree with TRBD1. V shed 5 bases, J shed 7 bases, and the junction held 12 bases outside the gene matches. Per germline, CDR1 LNHDA and CDR2 SQIVND (reference sequence). This CDR3 is 15 amino acids long. This chain's CDR3 is CASSVWTGVPLEQYF. The CDR3 region has the DNA TGTGCCAGTAGTGTCTGGACAGGGGTGCCCCTGGAGCAGTACTTC.

This chain links TRBV9 with TRBJ2-5; D not certain. Between the trimmed V and J ends, which lost 2 bases and 5 bases, there was a span of 16 bases. The CDR3 totals 15 residues. Germline assignment: CDR1 SGDLS and CDR2 YYNGEE. The CDR3 sequence: CASSVSFSHEETQYF. DNA for the CDR3: TGTGCCAGCAGCGTTAGTTTTTCCCATGAGGAGACCCAGTACTTC.

CDR3 in amino acids: CATAKGTGTDTQYF. In DNA, the CDR3 is TGTGCCACCGCGAAGGGGACAGGGACAGATACGCAGTATTTT. The chain combines TRBV7-3 with TRBJ2-3; 9 bases align to TRBD1. Germline V lookup: CDR1 SGHTA, CDR2 FQGTGA. This CDR3 spans 14 amino acids. The junction had 8 bases not matched to a gene; V was cut back by 10 bases and J by 3 bases.

J is TRBJ2-1 and V is TRBV3-1 (or the pseudogene TRBV3-2); 13 nucleotides agree with TRBD2. The CDR3 sequence is 17 residues long. Germline V gives CDR1 LGHDT, CDR2 YNNKEL (reference sequence). With 1 base clipped from V and 1 base from J, the junction kept 1 base outside the gene matches. In DNA, the CDR3 is TGTGCCAGCAGCCAAGGGGGACTAGCGGGGTCCTACAATGAGCAGTTCTTC. This sequence encodes CASSQGGLAGSYNEQFF.

V is TRBV5-4 and J is TRBJ2-1, with 10 bases identical to TRBD2. Germline trimming cut 4 bases from V and 6 bases from J; bases unmatched to any gene: 4. CDR1 and CDR2 from the germline V gene are SGHNT and YYREEE (reference sequence). CDR3 length: 14 amino acids. CDR3 nucleotide sequence: TGTGCCAGCAGCGGAGCGGGGGGGCTCAATGAGCAGTTCTTC. It translates to CASSGAGGLNEQFF.

This clone was detected a few times. In the same sample, other DNA sequences code for this CDR3. J is TRBJ1-1 and V is TRBV27; D not certain. The germline V and J ends were trimmed by 5 bases and 1 base, with 8 bases remaining between them. Germline CDR1 and CDR2: MNHEY and SMNVEV (reference sequence). CDR3 length: 13 residues. In nucleotides, the CDR3 is TGTGCCAGCAGTCCCCGACAGAACACTGAAGCTTTCTTT. Amino acid sequence: CASSPRQNTEAFF.

The chain employs TRBV6-5 and TRBJ2-1; D unclear. Germline CDR1 MNHEY, CDR2 SVGAGI. The CDR3 has 14 residues. The V end was cut by 6 bases, the J end by 0 bases, with 9 bases between. The CDR3 nucleotides read TGTGCCAGCAGCAACCAAGCCTCCTACAATGAGCAGTTCTTC. This codes for CASSNQASYNEQFF.

The chain carries TRBV18 and TRBJ2-7; 10 nucleotides agree with TRBD1. The V and J ends lost 5 bases and 4 bases, in that order; junction bases with no gene match: 11. The CDR3 runs to 16 residues. Germline lookup yields CDR1 KGHSH and CDR2 LQKENI. The CDR3 DNA follows: TGTGCCAGCTCAGCGAGCCGGGACAGGGGAATTTACGAGCAGTACTTC. Its translation: CASSASRDRGIYEQYF.

The CDR3, as DNA: TGTGCCAGCAGTTTAACAGGGAACACTGAAGCTTTCTTT. Translation gives CASSLTGNTEAFF. This chain uses TRBV28 with TRBJ1-1, with D maybe TRBD1 (5 bases). Trimming removed 2 bases from V and 1 base from J, with 5 bases in between. This CDR3 comprises 13 residues. CDR1 MDHEN and CDR2 SYDVKM come from the germline V gene.

This clone has just one count. The chain links TRBV7-2 to TRBJ2-1, with 15 bases identical to TRBD2. Per the germline V gene, CDR1 is SGHTA and CDR2 is FQGNSA. The CDR3 contains 19 residues. The V segment lost 5 bases and the J segment 2 bases; nucleotides outside the gene matches: 10. The CDR3 DNA reads TGTGCCAGCAGCCGCGGGGGACTAGCGGGGGGACGAGCCTACAATGAGCAGTTCTTC. Its translation: CASSRGGLAGGRAYNEQFF. Drawing the rest from reference TRBV7-2 and TRBJ2-1, the complete variable domain is GAGVSQSPSNKVTEKGKDVELRCDPISGHTALYWYRQSLGQGLEFLIYFQGNSAPDKSGLPSDRFSAERTGGSVSTLTIQRTQQEDSAVYLCASSRGGLAGGRAYNEQFFGPGTRLTVL.

This clone was seen once. The sample holds other DNA sequences that translate to the same CDR3. The chain combines TRBV3-1 (or the pseudogene TRBV3-2) with TRBJ2-5; tentative D call: TRBD2 (5 bases). CDR1 and CDR2 (germline): LGHDT, YNNKEL (reference sequence). This CDR3 comprises 13 residues. With 4 bases removed from V and 2 bases from J, the gap between germline ends came to 8 bases. This CDR3 is CASSPTGQETQYF. The CDR3 coding sequence is TGTGCCAGCAGCCCGACGGGACAAGAGACCCAGTACTTC.

The rearrangement uses TRBV29-1 and TRBJ2-1; D might be TRBD2 (6 bases). The length of the CDR3 is 14 residues. V was clipped by 1 base and J by 8 bases, with 15 bases between them. Germline CDR1 is SQVTM and CDR2 is ANQGSEA. Written as DNA, the CDR3 is TGCAGCGTTGAAGGGGCTCGGGGGACCGATGAGCAGTTCTTC. Residues: CSVEGARGTDEQFF.

A word on this clone: Its ends do not fully match the called genes, so a read error is possible. This chain connects TRBV30 to TRBJ1-3, with TRBD1 identical over 7 bases. The CDR3 has 15 residues. CDR1 is GTSNPN and CDR2 is SVGIG in the germline V gene (reference sequence). The CDR3 is CAWGETGNSGNIIYF. CDR3 DNA: TGTGCCTGGGGAGAGACAGGGAACTCTGGAAACATCATATATTTT.

This clone has only one observation. The chain has TRBV13 and TRBJ2-5, with D perhaps matching TRBD1 (6 bases). Germline CDR1 is PRHDT and CDR2 is FYEKMQ (reference sequence). The CDR3 has 16 amino acids. The germline V and J ends were trimmed by 5 bases and 1 base, with 17 bases remaining between them. CDR3 coding DNA: TGTGCCAGCAGCCTGGGGGCCGGTACTCTCCAAGAGACCCAGTACTTC. Amino acids: CASSLGAGTLQETQYF.

The V call is TRBV2, the J call TRBJ1-1; tentative D call: TRBD1 (6 bases). The V and J ends lost 4 bases and 5 bases respectively, with 11 bases between them. Germline loops: CDR1 SNHLY, CDR2 FYNNEI. The length of the CDR3 is 13 residues. The CDR3 nucleotides are TGTGCCAGCAGTGGGGGGGGCAGAACTGAAGCTTTCTTT. Its translation is CASSGGGRTEAFF.

The J gene is TRBJ1-5, the V gene TRBV5-8, with D hard to call. Germline assignment: CDR1 SGHTS and CDR2 YDEGEE. CDR3 length: 15 amino acids. Trimming removed 0 bases at V and 2 bases at J, with 9 bases between. The CDR3 sequence is CASSLDPGGNQPQHF. Written as DNA, the CDR3 is TGTGCCAGCAGCTTGGATCCCGGGGGCAATCAGCCCCAGCATTTT. Looking up the rest from reference TRBV5-8 and TRBJ1-5 gives the full variable domain: EAGVTQSPTHLIKTRGQQATLRCSPISGHTSVYWYQQALGLGLQFLLWYDEGEERNRGNFPPRFSGRQFPNYSSELNVNALELEDSALYLCASSLDPGGNQPQHFGDGTRLSIL.

This clone was seen only once. The chain links TRBV21-1 to TRBJ1-5. TRBV21-1 is a pseudogene locus. This CDR3 contains 18 residues. The CDR3 loop is CASSKRGVGLESNQPQHF. The CDR3 DNA is TGTGCCAGCAGCAAACGCGGGGTCGGACTTGAGAGCAATCAGCCCCAGCATTTT.